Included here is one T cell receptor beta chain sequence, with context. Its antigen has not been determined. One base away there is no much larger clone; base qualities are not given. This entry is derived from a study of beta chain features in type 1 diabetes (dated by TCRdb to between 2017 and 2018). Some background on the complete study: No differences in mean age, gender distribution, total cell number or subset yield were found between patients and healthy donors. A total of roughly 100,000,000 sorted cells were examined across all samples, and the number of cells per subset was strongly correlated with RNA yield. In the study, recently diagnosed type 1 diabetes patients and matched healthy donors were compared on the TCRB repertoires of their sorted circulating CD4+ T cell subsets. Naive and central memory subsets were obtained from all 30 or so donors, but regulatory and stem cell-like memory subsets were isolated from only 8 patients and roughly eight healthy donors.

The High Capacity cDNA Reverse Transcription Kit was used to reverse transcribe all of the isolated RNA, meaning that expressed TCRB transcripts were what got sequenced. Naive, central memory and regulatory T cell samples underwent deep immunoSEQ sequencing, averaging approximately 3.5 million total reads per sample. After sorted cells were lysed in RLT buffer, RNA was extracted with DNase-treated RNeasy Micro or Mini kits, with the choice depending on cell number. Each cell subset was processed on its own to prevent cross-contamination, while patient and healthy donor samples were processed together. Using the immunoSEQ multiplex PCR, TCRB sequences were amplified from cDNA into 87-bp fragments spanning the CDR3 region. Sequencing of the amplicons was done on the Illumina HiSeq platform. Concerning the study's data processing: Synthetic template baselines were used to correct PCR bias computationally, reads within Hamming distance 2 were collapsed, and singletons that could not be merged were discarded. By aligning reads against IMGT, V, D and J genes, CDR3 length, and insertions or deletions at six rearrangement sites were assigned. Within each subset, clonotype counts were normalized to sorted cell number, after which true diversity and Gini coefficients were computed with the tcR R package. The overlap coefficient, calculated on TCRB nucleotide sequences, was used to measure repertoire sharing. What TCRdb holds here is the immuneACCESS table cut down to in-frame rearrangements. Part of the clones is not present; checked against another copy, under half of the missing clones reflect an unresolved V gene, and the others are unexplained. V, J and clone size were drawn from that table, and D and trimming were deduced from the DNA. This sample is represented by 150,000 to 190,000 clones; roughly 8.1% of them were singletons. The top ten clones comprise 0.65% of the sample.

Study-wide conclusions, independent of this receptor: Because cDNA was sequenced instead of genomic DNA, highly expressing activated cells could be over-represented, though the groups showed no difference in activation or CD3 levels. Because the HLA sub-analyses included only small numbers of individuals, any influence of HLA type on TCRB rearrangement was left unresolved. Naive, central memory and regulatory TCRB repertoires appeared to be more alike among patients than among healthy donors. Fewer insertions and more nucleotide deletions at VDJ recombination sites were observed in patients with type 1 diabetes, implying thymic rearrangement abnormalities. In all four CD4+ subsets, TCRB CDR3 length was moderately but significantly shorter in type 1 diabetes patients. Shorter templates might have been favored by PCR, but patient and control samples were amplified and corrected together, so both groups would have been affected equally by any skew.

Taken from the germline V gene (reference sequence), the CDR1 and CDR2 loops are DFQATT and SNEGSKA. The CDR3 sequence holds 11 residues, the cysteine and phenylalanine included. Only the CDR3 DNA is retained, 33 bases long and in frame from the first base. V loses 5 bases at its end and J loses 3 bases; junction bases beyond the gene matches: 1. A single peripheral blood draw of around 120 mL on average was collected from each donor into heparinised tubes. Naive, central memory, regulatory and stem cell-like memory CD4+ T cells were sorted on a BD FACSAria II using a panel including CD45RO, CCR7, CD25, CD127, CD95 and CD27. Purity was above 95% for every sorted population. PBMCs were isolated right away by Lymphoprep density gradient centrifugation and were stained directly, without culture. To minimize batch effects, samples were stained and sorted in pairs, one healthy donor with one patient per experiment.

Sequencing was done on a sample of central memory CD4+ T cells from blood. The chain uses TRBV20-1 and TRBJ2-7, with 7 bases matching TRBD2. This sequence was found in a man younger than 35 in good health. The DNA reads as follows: TGCAGTGCTCTAGCGGACTACGAGCAGTACTTC. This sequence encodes CSALADYEQYF.